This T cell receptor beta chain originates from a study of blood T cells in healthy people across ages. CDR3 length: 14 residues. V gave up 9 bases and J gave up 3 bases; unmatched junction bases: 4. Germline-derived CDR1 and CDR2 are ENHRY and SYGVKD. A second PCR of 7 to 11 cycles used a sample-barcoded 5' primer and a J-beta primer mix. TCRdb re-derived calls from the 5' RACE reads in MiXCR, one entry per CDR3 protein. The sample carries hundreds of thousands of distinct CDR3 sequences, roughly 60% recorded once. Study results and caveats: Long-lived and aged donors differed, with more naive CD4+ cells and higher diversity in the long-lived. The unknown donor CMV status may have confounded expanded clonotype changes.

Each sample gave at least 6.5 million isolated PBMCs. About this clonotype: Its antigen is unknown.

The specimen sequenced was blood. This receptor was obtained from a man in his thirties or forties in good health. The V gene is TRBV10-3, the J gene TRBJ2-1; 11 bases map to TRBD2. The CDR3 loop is CAISGGASYNEQFF. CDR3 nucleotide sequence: TGTGCCATTAGCGGGGGGGCCAGCTACAATGAGCAGTTCTTC.